A selection of T cell receptor beta chains follows, all from one sample in a study of blood T cell repertoires in COVID-19. Profiled with immunoSEQ multiplex PCR; TCRdb holds only in-frame clones, not every one. The sample lists tens of thousands of clones, approximately 78% occurring once. Material for sequencing was peripheral blood. The receptors derive from a human donor in a cohort sampled during active COVID-19. Both conserved end residues are part of each CDR3. A D gene is named only where the DNA matches it firmly. Clone size is stated in some rows and not others, as once, few, many or a class when expanded.

clone_size | d_call | j_call | v_call | cdr3_aa | cdr3_nt
NA | NA | TRBJ2-3 | TRBV15 | CATSRDRTARAQYF | TGTGCCACCAGCAGAGATAGGACGGCCAGGGCGCAGTATTTT
NA | TRBD1 | TRBJ2-1 | TRBV5-6 | CASSSTGGHEQFF | TGTGCCAGCAGCTCGACAGGGGGCCATGAGCAGTTCTTC
few | NA | TRBJ1-3 | TRBV10-3 | CAISDPGSRSGNTIYF | TGTGCCATCAGTGACCCCGGGAGCCGCTCTGGAAACACCATATATTTT
many | TRBD2 | TRBJ2-3 | TRBV9 | CASSPGLERNTDTQYF | TGTGCCAGCAGCCCCGGACTAGAGCGTAATACAGATACGCAGTATTTT
NA | NA | TRBJ1-2 | TRBV30 | CAWSPLTAGGYTF | TGTGCCTGGAGTCCCCTTACAGCGGGTGGCTACACCTTC
few | NA | TRBJ2-3 | TRBV3-1/TRBV3-2 | CASSRAPDTQYF | TGTGCCAGCAGCCGAGCGCCAGATACGCAGTATTTT
NA | TRBD1 | TRBJ2-7 | TRBV19 | CASKKPGQGFYEQYF | TGTGCCAGTAAAAAACCGGGACAGGGATTTTACGAGCAGTACTTC
NA | NA | TRBJ2-1 | TRBV5-1 | CASSLGQSYNEQFF | TGCGCCAGCAGCTTGGGACAGTCCTACAATGAGCAGTTCTTC
NA | TRBD1 | TRBJ1-6 | TRBV11-2 | CASSLEGTGGDSPLHF | TGTGCCAGCAGCTTAGAAGGGACAGGGGGTGATTCACCCCTCCACTTT
few | NA | TRBJ2-1 | TRBV12-2 | CASRFRQGARNEQFF | TGTGCAAGTCGCTTCCGACAGGGGGCGCGCAATGAGCAGTTCTTC
NA | TRBD2 | TRBJ2-3 | TRBV7-2 | CASSGTGGVSDTQYF | TGTGCCAGCAGCGGAACGGGGGGGGTTTCTGATACGCAGTATTTT
NA | TRBD1 | TRBJ1-5 | TRBV27 | CASSQTGSFNQPQHF | TGTGCCAGCAGCCAGACAGGGTCCTTTAATCAGCCCCAGCATTTT
NA | NA | TRBJ1-5 | TRBV28 | CASSPARSNQPQHF | TGTGCCAGCAGTCCCGCCCGGAGCAATCAGCCCCAGCATTTT
once | TRBD1 | TRBJ1-1 | TRBV27 | CASSLVFAGGVGTEAFF | TGTGCCAGCAGTTTAGTTTTTGCAGGGGGCGTCGGCACTGAAGCTTTCTTT
NA | TRBD1 | TRBJ2-1 | TRBV15 | CATSRTDRGLGYNEQFF | TGTGCCACCAGCAGAACAGACAGGGGGCTGGGGTACAATGAGCAGTTCTTC
NA | TRBD2 | TRBJ2-3 | TRBV7-9 | CASSPGTSVSTDTQYF | TGTGCCAGCAGCCCTGGGACTAGCGTTAGCACAGATACGCAGTATTTT
few | TRBD1 | TRBJ1-5 | TRBV2 | CASSEGTGGNQPQHF | TGTGCCAGCAGCGAAGGGACAGGGGGCAATCAGCCCCAGCATTTT
NA | NA | TRBJ2-3 | TRBV7-9 | CASSLEGLRADTQYF | TGTGCCAGCAGCTTAGAGGGGTTGCGCGCAGATACGCAGTATTTT
NA | NA | TRBJ2-1 | TRBV5-1 | CASSFGDTYNEQFF | TGCGCCAGCAGCTTCGGGGACACTTACAATGAGCAGTTCTTC
NA | TRBD1 | TRBJ2-2 | TRBV4-3 | CASSQGQGGKSGELFF | TGCGCCAGCAGCCAAGGACAGGGGGGAAAATCCGGGGAGCTGTTTTTT
NA | TRBD1 | TRBJ1-3 | TRBV19 | CASIPQGANGNTIYF | TGTGCCAGTATCCCACAGGGGGCTAATGGAAACACCATATATTTT
NA | TRBD2 | TRBJ2-7 | TRBV5-4 | CASSRGGLSSYEQYF | TGTGCCAGCAGCCGGGGGGGGTTGAGCTCCTACGAGCAGTACTTC
NA | TRBD1 | TRBJ1-1 | TRBV5-4 | CASSLAGTGDTEAFF | TGTGCCAGCAGCTTGGCCGGGACAGGGGACACTGAAGCTTTCTTT
NA | TRBD2 | TRBJ2-3 | TRBV4-1 | CASSQLAGELTDTQYF | TGCGCCAGCAGCCAACTAGCGGGGGAGCTCACAGATACGCAGTATTTT
few | NA | TRBJ2-3 | TRBV5-1 | CASSLAGRGDTDTQYF | TGCGCCAGCAGCTTGGCGGGGCGGGGTGACACAGATACGCAGTATTTT
NA | NA | TRBJ2-2 | TRBV10-2 | CASSVGTAGELFF | TGCGCCAGCAGTGTCGGAACAGCCGGGGAGCTGTTTTTT
NA | TRBD1 | TRBJ1-6 | TRBV2 | CASTRDRGGSPLHF | TGTGCCAGCACTCGGGACAGGGGGGGTTCACCCCTCCACTTT
many | NA | TRBJ1-2 | TRBV3-1/TRBV3-2 | CASSQDRGVVYGYTF | TGTGCCAGCAGCCAAGACAGGGGAGTTGTCTATGGCTACACCTTC
NA | TRBD1 | TRBJ1-6 | TRBV5-6 | CASNRDRDSPLHF | TGTGCCAGCAACCGGGACAGGGATTCACCCCTCCACTTT
NA | TRBD2 | TRBJ2-2 | TRBV11-3 | CASSLLSGEHTGELFF | TGTGCCAGCAGCCTACTTAGCGGGGAGCACACCGGGGAGCTGTTTTTT
NA | NA | TRBJ2-1 | TRBV5-6 | CASSSGRVVFYNEQFF | TGTGCCAGCAGTTCGGGCAGGGTAGTTTTCTACAATGAGCAGTTCTTC
many | NA | TRBJ2-7 | TRBV6-5 | CASSYSSSSEQYF | TGTGCCAGCAGTTACTCGAGTAGTAGCGAGCAGTACTTC
NA | NA | TRBJ2-2 | TRBV7-2 | CASSPGGSGELFF | TGTGCCAGCAGCCCGGGTGGCTCCGGGGAGCTGTTTTTT
NA | NA | TRBJ1-1 | TRBV19 | CASIGGRVSDTEAFF | TGTGCCAGTATTGGTGGTAGGGTTAGCGACACTGAAGCTTTCTTT